This T cell receptor beta chain was recorded in a study of T-cell reconstitution after alpha-beta-depleted transplantation in children. Overall study findings and caveats: Hyperexpanded clones declined; after one year, newly produced T cells mostly supplied diversity. About two months after transplant, alpha-beta T cells reportedly came from several hundred expanded graft clones. Recipient T cells and thymic progenitors that survived were the source of the high TCRbeta diversity seen at day 60 in some patients.

A TCRbeta library incorporating unique molecular identifiers was prepared. TCRdb re-derived calls from the PCR reads in MiXCR, one entry per CDR3 protein. The profile shows about 980,000 distinct CDR3 sequences, around 30% of them singletons. This clonotype was picked up many times. Its antigen remains unknown. The sequence derives from a boy under two years old who had a stem cell transplant for SCID, so the T cells may come from the graft donor. This specimen consisted of PBMCs, mostly from graft donor cells, obtained 360 days after TCRalphabeta/CD19-depleted stem cell transplant.

The CDR3 DNA sequence: TGCGCCAGCAGCTTGGCCGGGACTAGCGGAGAGACCCAGTACTTC. It codes for CASSLAGTSGETQYF. The chain uses TRBV5-1 and TRBJ2-5, with 11 bases lining up with TRBD2. The V segment lost 0 bases and the J segment 4 bases; nucleotides outside the gene matches: 2. Germline V CDR1 and CDR2: SGHRS, YFSETQ. There are 15 residues in the CDR3.